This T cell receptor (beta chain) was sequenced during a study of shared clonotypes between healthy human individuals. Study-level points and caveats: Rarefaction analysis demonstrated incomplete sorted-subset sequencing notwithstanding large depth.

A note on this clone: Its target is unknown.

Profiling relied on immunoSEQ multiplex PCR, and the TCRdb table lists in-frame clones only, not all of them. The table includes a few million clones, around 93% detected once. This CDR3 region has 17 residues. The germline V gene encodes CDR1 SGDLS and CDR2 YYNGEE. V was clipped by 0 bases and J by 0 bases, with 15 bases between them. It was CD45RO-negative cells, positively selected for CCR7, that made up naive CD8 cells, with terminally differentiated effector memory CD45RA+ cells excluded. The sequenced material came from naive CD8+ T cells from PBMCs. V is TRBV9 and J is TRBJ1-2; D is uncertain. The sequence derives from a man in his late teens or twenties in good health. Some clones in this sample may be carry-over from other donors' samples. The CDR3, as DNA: TGTGCCAGCAGCGTAGCTGAGGAGCTCACGCCTAACTATGGCTACACCTTC. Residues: CASSVAEELTPNYGYTF.